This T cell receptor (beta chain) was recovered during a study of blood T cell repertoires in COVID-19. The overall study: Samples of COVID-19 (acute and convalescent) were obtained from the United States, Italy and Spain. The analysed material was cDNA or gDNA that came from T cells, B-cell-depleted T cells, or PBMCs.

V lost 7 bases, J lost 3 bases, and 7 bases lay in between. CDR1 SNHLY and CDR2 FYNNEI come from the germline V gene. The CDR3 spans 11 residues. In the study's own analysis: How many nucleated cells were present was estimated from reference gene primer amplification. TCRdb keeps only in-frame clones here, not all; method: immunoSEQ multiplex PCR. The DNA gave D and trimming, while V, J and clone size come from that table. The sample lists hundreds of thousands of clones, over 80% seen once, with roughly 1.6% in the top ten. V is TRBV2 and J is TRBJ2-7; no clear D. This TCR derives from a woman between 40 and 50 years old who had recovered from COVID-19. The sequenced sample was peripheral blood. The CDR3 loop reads CASMAVYEQYF. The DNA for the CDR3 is TGTGCCAGCATGGCCGTCTACGAGCAGTACTTC.